These 30 T cell receptor beta chains were sequenced from one sample in a study of cytomegalovirus exposure and HLA in healthy donors. PCR amplification relied on 60 Vbeta primers (plus 13 Jbeta primers). Clones were read by immunoSEQ multiplex PCR, and TCRdb kept only the in-frame ones, dropping some. The table lists 110,000 to 150,000 clones, 60% to 85% of them singletons. What was sequenced was PBMCs. The receptors were sampled from a male donor in good health and CMV-seropositive.

V usage is TRBV28 and J usage is TRBJ2-5; 7 nucleotides align to TRBD2. V lost 6 bases and J lost 5; bases outside the gene matches: 12. Per the germline V gene, CDR1 is MDHEN and CDR2 is SYDVKM. The CDR3 is 15 amino acids. The DNA of the CDR3 is TGTGCCAGCAGGCCCCTAGCGGATTCGGGGGAGACCCAGTACTTC. Amino acids: CASRPLADSGETQYF.

Here the CDR3 reads CAFFSQGRNTEAFF. CDR3 nucleotides: TGTGCCTTCTTTAGCCAGGGTAGGAACACTGAAGCTTTCTTT. The gene calls are TRBV30 and TRBJ1-1; tentative D call: TRBD1 (5 bases). Trimming cost V 7 bases and J 1 base, with 16 bases left between them. Germline-derived CDR1 and CDR2 are GTSNPN and SVGIG (reference sequence). CDR3 size: 14 residues. The entire variable domain, with the rest obtained from reference TRBV30 and TRBJ1-1, is as follows: SQTIHQWPATLVQPVGSPLSLECTVEGTSNPNLYWYRQAAGRGLQLLFYSVGIGQISSEVPQNLSASRPQDRQFILSSKKLLLSDSGFYLCAFFSQGRNTEAFFGQGTRLTVV.

The CDR3 protein is CASSFGGVDGNTIYF. CDR3 nucleotides: TGTGCCAGCAGCTTCGGGGGGGTTGATGGAAACACCATATATTTT. The rearrangement uses TRBV7-9 and TRBJ1-3; D may be TRBD1 (5 bases). CDR3 length equals 15 residues. V dropped 3 bases and J dropped 3 bases, with 12 bases sitting between them. Germline CDR1 is SEHNR and CDR2 is FQNEAQ (reference sequence).

Worth noting for this clone: Since a much larger clone is just one base distant, this may be a read error. The sample has other DNA sequences that encode this CDR3 too. The V and J genes are TRBV5-6 and TRBJ2-1, with 7 positions matching TRBD2. From germline, CDR1 is SGHDT and CDR2 YYEEEE. Trimming took 4 bases from V and 5 from J; bases not matched to a gene: 0. The CDR3 length is 12 residues. In DNA form, the CDR3 reads TGTGCCAGCAGCCTAGCGGACAATGAGCAGTTCTTC. Residues: CASSLADNEQFF. The complete variable domain, with remaining parts taken from reference TRBV5-6 and TRBJ2-1, reads DAGVTQSPTHLIKTRGQQVTLRCSPKSGHDTVSWYQQALGQGPQFIFQYYEEEERQRGNFPDRFSGHQFPNYSSELNVNALLLGDSALYLCASSLADNEQFFGPGTRLTVL.

This chain joins TRBV30 and TRBJ2-5; D ambiguous. Trimming took off 4 bases at V and 5 bases at J, with 8 bases between the two ends. The germline gives CDR1 GTSNPN, CDR2 SVGIG (reference sequence). The CDR3 sequence is 11 residues long. The CDR3 coding sequence is TGTGCCTGGAAGAGCAGGGAGACCCAGTACTTC. As protein: CAWKSRETQYF. Combining the CDR3 with reference TRBV30 and TRBJ2-5 gives the whole variable domain SQTIHQWPATLVQPVGSPLSLECTVEGTSNPNLYWYRQAAGRGLQLLFYSVGIGQISSEVPQNLSASRPQDRQFILSSKKLLLSDSGFYLCAWKSRETQYFGPGTRLLVL.

V and J are TRBV19 and TRBJ1-5; D unresolved. Germline V gives CDR1 LNHDA, CDR2 SQIVND (reference sequence). V was shortened by 1 base and J by 2 bases, with 15 bases between the two germline ends. CDR3 length: 17 residues. For the CDR3, the DNA is TGTGCCAGTAGTATAGTCGAAGGGAGGGCTGGCAATCAGCCCCAGCATTTT. Translated: CASSIVEGRAGNQPQHF.

V usage is TRBV7-6 and J usage is TRBJ2-5; possibly TRBD1 for D (6 bases). CDR1 is SGHVS and CDR2 is FNYEAQ in the germline V gene. The CDR3 spans 15 residues. With 3 bases removed from V and 5 bases from J, the gap between germline ends came to 16 bases. As DNA, the CDR3 is TGTGCCAGCAGCTTTTCGACCGGACAGTATGAGACCCAGTACTTC. It encodes CASSFSTGQYETQYF.

The chain couples TRBV7-6 to TRBJ1-1; 8 bases are a match to TRBD1. Germline V gene lookup returns CDR1 SGHVS and CDR2 FNYEAQ. This CDR3 comprises 14 residues. V lost 5 bases to trimming and J lost 4 bases; unmatched junction nucleotides: 6. CDR3 protein: CASSPGGAGTEAFF. Here the CDR3 DNA reads TGTGCCAGCAGCCCAGGGGGCGCGGGCACTGAAGCTTTCTTT.

The chain combines TRBV25-1 with TRBJ1-2; D remains unclear. The germline gives CDR1 MGHDK, CDR2 SYGVNS. The V end was cut by 3 bases, the J end by 8 bases, with 10 bases between. This CDR3 region has 12 residues. CDR3 amino acids: CASSDPFYGYTF. The CDR3 nucleotides read TGTGCCAGCAGTGATCCATTCTACGGCTACACCTTC.

The chain carries TRBV27 and TRBJ2-3, with D maybe TRBD1 (5 bases). Per the germline V gene, CDR1 is MNHEY and CDR2 is SMNVEV (reference sequence). The CDR3 extends over 14 amino acids. Deletions cut 3 bases from V and 0 bases from J, with 7 bases between. The CDR3 DNA is TGTGCCAGCAGTTTTCAGGGTAGCACAGATACGCAGTATTTT. Protein sequence: CASSFQGSTDTQYF.

V gene TRBV9 combines with J gene TRBJ2-2; no clear D. V was pared by 0 bases and J by 2 bases, with 8 bases between. The CDR3 has 15 residues. The germline gives CDR1 SGDLS, CDR2 YYNGEE. The CDR3 region is CASSVVPGNTGELFF. DNA for the CDR3: TGTGCCAGCAGCGTAGTTCCGGGTAACACCGGGGAGCTGTTTTTT.

On this clone: At one end the junction does not follow the germline gene, possibly because of a read error. CDR3 nucleotide sequence: TGTGCCAGCAGTATACAGCGGACAGGGAAGACAGATACGCAGTATTTT. This translates into CASSIQRTGKTDTQYF. The gene calls are TRBV19 and TRBJ2-3, with 8 bases that match TRBD1. The CDR3 totals 16 residues. CDR1 is LNHDA and CDR2 is SQIVND in the germline V gene (reference sequence). The full variable domain, its missing parts supplied by reference TRBV19 and TRBJ2-3, is DGGITQSPKYLFRKEGQNVTLSCEQNLNHDAMYWYRQDPGQGLRLIYYSQIVNDFQKGDIAEGYSVSREKKESFPLTVTSAQKNPTAFYLCASSIQRTGKTDTQYFGPGTRLTVL.

This clone was observed once. V and J are TRBV7-2 and TRBJ1-4; D call uncertain. V was shortened by 2 bases and J by 5 bases, with 9 bases between the two germline ends. The CDR3 has 14 residues. Germline loops: CDR1 SGHTA, CDR2 FQGNSA. CDR3 DNA: TGTGCCAGCAGCTTATATCTCTCCAATGAAAAACTGTTTTTT. Encoded protein: CASSLYLSNEKLFF.

This clone is a singleton in its sample. This sequence joins TRBV27 and TRBJ2-7; TRBD2 aligns across 8 bases. The ends lost 2 bases at V and 6 bases at J; junction bases unmatched: 6. The CDR3 is 14 residues long. From germline, CDR1 is MNHEY and CDR2 SMNVEV (reference sequence). The CDR3 coding sequence is TGTGCCAGCAGTTTACAGGCTAGCGGGCTCGAGCAGTACTTC. The encoded protein is CASSLQASGLEQYF.

The chain links TRBV2 to TRBJ2-3; 9 positions agree with TRBD1. The V gene's germline CDR1 is SNHLY and CDR2 FYNNEI. CDR3 length equals 17 residues. V shed 6 bases and J 3 bases; nucleotides not matched to a gene: 13. In DNA, the CDR3 is TGTGCCAGCAGAGTTAACAGGGGGCTCGGGGGGACAGATACGCAGTATTTT. It yields the protein CASRVNRGLGGTDTQYF.

The chain employs TRBV7-9 and TRBJ2-1; TRBD2 matches 12 bases. The CDR3 contains 16 residues. With V trimmed by 3 bases and J by 7 bases, 7 bases remained unmatched. Germline V gives CDR1 SEHNR, CDR2 FQNEAQ (reference sequence). The CDR3 DNA follows: TGTGCCAGCAGCTTCCGACTAGCGGGAGCTAAAAATGAGCAGTTCTTC. It codes for CASSFRLAGAKNEQFF.

The chain has TRBV5-1 and TRBJ1-1; TRBD1 might be the D (6 bases). Trimming cost V 0 bases and J 6 bases, with 15 bases left between them. The CDR3 is 15 amino acids. The germline gives CDR1 SGHRS, CDR2 YFSETQ. CDR3 bases: TGCGCCAGCAGCTTGGTCGGCAGGGGTGGGGCTGAAGCTTTCTTT. It yields the protein CASSLVGRGGAEAFF.

The rearrangement links TRBV5-5 to TRBJ1-5; tentative D call: TRBD1 (6 bases). The germline V and J ends were trimmed by 4 bases and 4 bases, with 15 bases remaining between them. Germline CDR1 and CDR2: SGHKS and YYEKEE (reference sequence). The CDR3 is made up of 15 amino acids. In nucleotides, the CDR3 is TGTGCCAGCAGCCGCATCGACAGGCAAAATCAGCCCCAGCATTTT. As protein: CASSRIDRQNQPQHF.

The rearrangement joins TRBV18 to TRBJ2-3, with TRBD2 as a possible D gene (5 bases). Per the germline V gene, CDR1 is KGHSH and CDR2 is LQKENI. The V end was cut by 3 bases, the J end by 1 base, with 5 bases between. This CDR3 contains 13 residues. The CDR3 DNA reads TGTGCCAGCTCACCCGGGGGCACAGATACGCAGTATTTT. Its translation: CASSPGGTDTQYF.

Concerning this clone: The same CDR3 is also encoded by other DNA sequences in this sample. The rearrangement uses TRBV27 and TRBJ2-7; D perhaps matches TRBD1 (6 bases). Germline-derived CDR1 and CDR2 are MNHEY and SMNVEV (reference sequence). The CDR3 covers 13 residues. V lost 5 bases, J lost 3 bases, and 11 bases lay in between. This CDR3 is CASSLRDNYEQYF. The CDR3 region has the DNA TGTGCCAGCAGTCTCCGGGACAACTACGAGCAGTACTTC.

The gene calls are TRBV7-9 and TRBJ1-1; 10 nucleotides align to TRBD1. This CDR3 is 17 amino acids long. Germline trimming cut 7 bases from V and 0 bases from J; bases unmatched to any gene: 11. CDR1 is SEHNR and CDR2 is FQNEAQ in the germline V gene (reference sequence). CDR3 amino acids: CASTPRDRGNMNTEAFF. CDR3 sequence (DNA): TGTGCCAGCACCCCCCGGGACAGGGGAAATATGAACACTGAAGCTTTCTTT.

The rearrangement joins TRBV6-5 to TRBJ2-5; TRBD2 might be the D (6 bases). Trimming pared 1 base from V and 1 base from J, leaving 13 bases between. Per germline, CDR1 MNHEY and CDR2 SVGAGI. The CDR3 totals 16 residues. The CDR3: CASSYYVGGAQETQYF. The CDR3 coding sequence is TGTGCCAGCAGTTACTATGTTGGAGGGGCCCAAGAGACCCAGTACTTC.

The chain is built from TRBV7-2 and TRBJ2-2, with 10 bases lining up with TRBD2. The CDR3 runs 16 residues. The V segment lost 2 bases and the J segment 6 bases; nucleotides outside the gene matches: 6. The germline CDR1 and CDR2 sequences are SGHTA and FQGNSA. The CDR3 region is CASSLLSGRAPGELFF. DNA of the CDR3: TGTGCCAGCAGCTTACTGAGCGGGAGGGCCCCCGGGGAGCTGTTTTTT.

The chain joins TRBV10-3 to TRBJ1-2, with 9 bases that match TRBD1. This CDR3 is built from 11 residues. V shed 6 bases and J 8 bases; nucleotides not matched to a gene: 1. Per the germline V gene, CDR1 is ENHRY and CDR2 is SYGVKD. The chain's CDR3 is CAISTGGGYTF. In nucleotides, the CDR3 is TGTGCCATCAGCACAGGGGGCGGCTACACCTTC.

Only one count was recorded for this clone. CDR3 region: CASRVGGDTQYF. The CDR3 DNA is TGTGCCAGCAGGGTGGGGGGTGATACGCAGTATTTT. The chain combines TRBV13 with TRBJ2-3; possibly TRBD2 for D (6 bases). V was pared by 6 bases and J by 6 bases, with 10 bases between. Germline values: CDR1 PRHDT, CDR2 FYEKMQ (reference sequence). The length of the CDR3 is 12 residues.

V gene TRBV19 combines with J gene TRBJ2-5; 7 bases are shared with TRBD2. The CDR3 contains 14 residues. CDR1 is LNHDA, CDR2 SQIVND, per germline (reference sequence). After removal of 3 bases from V and 1 base from J, the junction contained 2 bases not matched to a gene. Here the CDR3 DNA reads TGTGCCAGTAGTATGACGGGGGGCCAAGAGACCCAGTACTTC. Translated: CASSMTGGQETQYF. Variable domain in full (rest from reference TRBV19 and TRBJ2-5): DGGITQSPKYLFRKEGQNVTLSCEQNLNHDAMYWYRQDPGQGLRLIYYSQIVNDFQKGDIAEGYSVSREKKESFPLTVTSAQKNPTAFYLCASSMTGGQETQYFGPGTRLLVL.

This clone was counted between two and nine times. The chain combines TRBV19 with TRBJ2-2; D may be TRBD1 (7 bases). V gave up 3 bases and J gave up 5 bases, with 10 bases separating them. CDR3 size: 14 residues. The V gene's germline CDR1 is LNHDA and CDR2 SQIVND (reference sequence). The CDR3 here is CASSIRGATGELFF. DNA of the CDR3: TGTGCCAGTAGTATCAGGGGGGCTACCGGGGAGCTGTTTTTT.

The V and J genes are TRBV2 and TRBJ1-1; D is unclear. CDR1 SNHLY and CDR2 FYNNEI come from the germline V gene. Trimming removed 6 bases at V and 5 bases at J, with 7 bases between. CDR3 length: 11 amino acids. DNA of the CDR3: TGTGCCAGCAGGGAGGAGACTGAAGCTTTCTTT. It specifies CASREETEAFF.

The chain uses TRBV19 and TRBJ1-1, with TRBD1 matching 8 bases. CDR3 length: 13 residues. Per the germline V gene, CDR1 is LNHDA and CDR2 is SQIVND (reference sequence). V shed 6 bases, J shed 4 bases, and the junction held 4 bases outside the gene matches. DNA for the CDR3: TGTGCCAGTAGCCAGGGGGCTGGCACTGAAGCTTTCTTT. It specifies CASSQGAGTEAFF. Complete variable domain (other parts from reference TRBV19 and TRBJ1-1): DGGITQSPKYLFRKEGQNVTLSCEQNLNHDAMYWYRQDPGQGLRLIYYSQIVNDFQKGDIAEGYSVSREKKESFPLTVTSAQKNPTAFYLCASSQGAGTEAFFGQGTRLTVV.

This clone has only a few counts. This chain joins TRBV25-1 and TRBJ2-2, with 10 positions matching TRBD2. The germline CDR1 and CDR2 sequences are MGHDK and SYGVNS. After removal of 5 bases from V and 5 bases from J, the junction contained 5 bases not matched to a gene. This CDR3 has 15 amino acids. CDR3 in amino acids: CASSTPSGRTGELFF. DNA for the CDR3: TGTGCCAGCAGTACCCCTAGCGGGAGAACCGGGGAGCTGTTTTTT.